The sequence of this T cell receptor beta chain was determined in a study of Graves' ophthalmopathy and Graves' hyperthyroidism. Transcripts of RNA were the source for amplifying TCR beta CDR3 regions. Second-round multiplex PCR followed a first-round RT-PCR using HTBI primers. MiXCR, applied by TCRdb to the multiplex PCR reads, yields one record per CDR3 protein. Of 150,000 to 200,000 distinct CDR3 sequences in the sample, just under 40% are singletons; the top ten hold roughly 9%. V lost 1 base and J 5 bases, leaving 9 bases between the germline ends. CDR3 length equals 15 residues. Looked up from germline, CDR1 is MGHRA and CDR2 is YSYEKL. As concerns this clonotype: The target antigen is unknown.

Study-level findings and limits: The model's prediction of ophthalmopathy progression had approximately 67% sensitivity and around 72% specificity. Also, most clonotypes expanded in the thyroid above 0.001 frequency appeared in blood.

This chain joins TRBV4-1 and TRBJ1-6; tentative D call: TRBD1 (6 bases). Sequencing was done on a sample of peripheral blood. The source is a young man with Graves' ophthalmopathy. This CDR3 is CASSQAGQNNSPLHF. The CDR3 DNA reads TGCGCCAGCAGCCAAGCCGGACAGAATAATTCACCCCTCCACTTT.